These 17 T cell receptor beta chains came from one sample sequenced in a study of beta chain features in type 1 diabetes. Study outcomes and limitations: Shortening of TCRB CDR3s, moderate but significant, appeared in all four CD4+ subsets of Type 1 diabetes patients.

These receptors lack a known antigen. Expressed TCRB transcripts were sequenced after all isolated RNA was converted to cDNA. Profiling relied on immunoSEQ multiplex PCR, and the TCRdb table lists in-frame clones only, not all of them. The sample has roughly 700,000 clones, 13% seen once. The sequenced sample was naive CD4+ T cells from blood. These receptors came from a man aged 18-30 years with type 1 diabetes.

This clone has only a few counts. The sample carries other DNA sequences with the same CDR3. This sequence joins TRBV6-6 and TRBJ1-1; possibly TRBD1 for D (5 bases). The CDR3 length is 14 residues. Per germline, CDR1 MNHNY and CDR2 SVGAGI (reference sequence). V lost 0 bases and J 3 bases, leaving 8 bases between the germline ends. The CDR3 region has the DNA TGTGCCAGCAGTTACTCGGGGGGAGACACTGAAGCTTTCTTT. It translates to CASSYSGGDTEAFF.

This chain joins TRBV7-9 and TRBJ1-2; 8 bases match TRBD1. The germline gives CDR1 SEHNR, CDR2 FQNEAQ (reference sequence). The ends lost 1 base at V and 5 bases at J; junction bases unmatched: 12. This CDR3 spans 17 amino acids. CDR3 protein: CASSLDPGTGLQYGYTF. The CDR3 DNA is TGTGCCAGCAGCTTAGATCCCGGGACAGGATTACAATATGGCTACACCTTC.

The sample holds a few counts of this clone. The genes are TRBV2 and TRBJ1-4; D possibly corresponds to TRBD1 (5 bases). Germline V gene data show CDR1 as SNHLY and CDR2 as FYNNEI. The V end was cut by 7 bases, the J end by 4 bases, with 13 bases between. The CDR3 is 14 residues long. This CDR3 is CASNPGTYNEKLFF. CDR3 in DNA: TGTGCCAGCAACCCCGGGACCTATAATGAAAAACTGTTTTTT.

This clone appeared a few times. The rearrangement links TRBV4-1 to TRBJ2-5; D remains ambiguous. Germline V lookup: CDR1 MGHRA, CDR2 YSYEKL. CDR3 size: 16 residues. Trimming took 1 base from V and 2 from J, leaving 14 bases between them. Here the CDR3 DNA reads TGCGCCAGCAGCCAAGGTCAGGCGACTTCGCAAGAGACCCAGTACTTC. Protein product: CASSQGQATSQETQYF.

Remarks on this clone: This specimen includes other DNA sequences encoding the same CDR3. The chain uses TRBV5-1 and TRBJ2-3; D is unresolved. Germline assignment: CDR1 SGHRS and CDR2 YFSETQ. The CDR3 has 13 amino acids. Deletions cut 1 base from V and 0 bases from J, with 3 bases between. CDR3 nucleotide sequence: TGCGCCAGCAGCTTGACTAGCACAGATACGCAGTATTTT. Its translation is CASSLTSTDTQYF.

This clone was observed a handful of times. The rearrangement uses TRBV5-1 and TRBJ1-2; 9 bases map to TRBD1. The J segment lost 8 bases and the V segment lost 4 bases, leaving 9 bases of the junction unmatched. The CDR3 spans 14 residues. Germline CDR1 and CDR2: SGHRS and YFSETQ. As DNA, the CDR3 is TGCGCCAGCAGCATGCCCGGGACAGGGAACGGCTACACCTTC. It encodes CASSMPGTGNGYTF.

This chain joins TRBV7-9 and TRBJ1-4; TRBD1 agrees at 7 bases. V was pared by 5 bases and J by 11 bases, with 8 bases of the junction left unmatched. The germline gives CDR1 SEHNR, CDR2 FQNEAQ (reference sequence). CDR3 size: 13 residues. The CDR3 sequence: CASSPPDRVKLFF. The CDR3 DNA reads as TGTGCCAGCAGCCCCCCCGACAGGGTGAAACTGTTTTTT.

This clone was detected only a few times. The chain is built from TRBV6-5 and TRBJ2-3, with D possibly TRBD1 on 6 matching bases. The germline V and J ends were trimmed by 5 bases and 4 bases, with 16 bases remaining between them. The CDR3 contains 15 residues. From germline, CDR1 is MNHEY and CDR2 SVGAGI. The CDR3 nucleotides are TGTGCCAGCAGTCAGGTCTGGTGGGGGCCAGATACGCAGTATTTT. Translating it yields CASSQVWWGPDTQYF.

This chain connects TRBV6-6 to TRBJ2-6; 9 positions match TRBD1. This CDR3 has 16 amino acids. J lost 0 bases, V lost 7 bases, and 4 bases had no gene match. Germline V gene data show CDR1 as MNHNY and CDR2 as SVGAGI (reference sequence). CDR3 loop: CASTQGQGSGANVLTF. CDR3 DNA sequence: TGTGCCAGCACCCAGGGACAGGGCTCTGGGGCCAACGTCCTGACTTTC.

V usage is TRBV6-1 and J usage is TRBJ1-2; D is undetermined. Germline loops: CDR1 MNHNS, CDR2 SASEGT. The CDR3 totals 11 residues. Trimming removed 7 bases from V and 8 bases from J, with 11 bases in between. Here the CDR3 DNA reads TGTGCCAGCACCCAGACGTGGGGCTACACCTTC. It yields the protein CASTQTWGYTF.

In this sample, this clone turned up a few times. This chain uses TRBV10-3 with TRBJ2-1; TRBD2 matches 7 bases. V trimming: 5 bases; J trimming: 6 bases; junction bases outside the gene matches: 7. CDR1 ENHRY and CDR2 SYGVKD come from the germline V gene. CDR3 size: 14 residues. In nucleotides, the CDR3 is TGTGCCATCAGTTTTGCGGGGGTCCGCAATGAGCAGTTCTTC. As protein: CAISFAGVRNEQFF.

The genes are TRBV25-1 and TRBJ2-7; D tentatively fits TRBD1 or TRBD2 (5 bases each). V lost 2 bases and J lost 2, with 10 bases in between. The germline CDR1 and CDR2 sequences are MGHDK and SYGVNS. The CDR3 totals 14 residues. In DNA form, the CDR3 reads TGTGCCAGCAGTGAAGGAGGCAGGGCCTACGAGCAGTACTTC. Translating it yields CASSEGGRAYEQYF.

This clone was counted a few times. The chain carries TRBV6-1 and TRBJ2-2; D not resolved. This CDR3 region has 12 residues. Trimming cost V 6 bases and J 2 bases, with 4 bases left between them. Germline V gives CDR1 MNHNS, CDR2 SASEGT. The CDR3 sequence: CASRINTGELFF. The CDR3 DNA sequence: TGTGCCAGCAGAATAAACACCGGGGAGCTGTTTTTT.

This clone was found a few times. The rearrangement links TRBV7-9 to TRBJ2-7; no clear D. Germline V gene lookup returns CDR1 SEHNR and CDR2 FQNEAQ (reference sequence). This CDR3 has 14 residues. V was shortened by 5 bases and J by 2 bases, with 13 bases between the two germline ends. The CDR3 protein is CASSGSQVAYEQYF. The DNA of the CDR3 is TGTGCCAGCAGCGGGTCTCAGGTGGCCTACGAGCAGTACTTC. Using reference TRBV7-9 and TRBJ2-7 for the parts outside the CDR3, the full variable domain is DTGVSQNPRHKITKRGQNVTFRCDPISEHNRLYWYRQTLGQGPEFLTYFQNEAQLEKSRLLSDRFSAERPKGSFSTLEIQRTEQGDSAMYLCASSGSQVAYEQYFGPGTRLTVT.

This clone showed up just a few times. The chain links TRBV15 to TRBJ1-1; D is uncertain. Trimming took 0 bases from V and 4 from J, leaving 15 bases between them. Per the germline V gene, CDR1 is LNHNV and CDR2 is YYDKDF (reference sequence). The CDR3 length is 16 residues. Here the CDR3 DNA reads TGTGCCACCAGCAGAGAAGGGCGAAGGTGGGGCACTGAAGCTTTCTTT. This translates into CATSREGRRWGTEAFF.

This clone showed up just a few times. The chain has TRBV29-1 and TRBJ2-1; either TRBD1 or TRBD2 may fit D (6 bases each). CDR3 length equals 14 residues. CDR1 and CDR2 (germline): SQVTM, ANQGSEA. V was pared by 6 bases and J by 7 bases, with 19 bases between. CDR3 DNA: TGCAGCGTCCTGAGGGGGGCCTTGTGGAATGAGCAGTTCTTC. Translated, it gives CSVLRGALWNEQFF.

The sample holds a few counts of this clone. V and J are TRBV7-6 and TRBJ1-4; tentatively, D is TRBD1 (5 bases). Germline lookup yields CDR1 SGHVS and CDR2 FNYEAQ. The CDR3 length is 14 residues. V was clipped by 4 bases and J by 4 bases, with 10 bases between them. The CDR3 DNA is TGTGCCAGCAGCTCTCGACAGAGTAATGAAAAACTGTTTTTT. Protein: CASSSRQSNEKLFF.